The TCR beta chain described here comes from a study of T cell repertoires in cytomegalovirus infection. This clonotype was counted ten times or more. The antigen is undetermined. CDR1 and CDR2 from the germline V gene are MNHEY and SMNVEV (reference sequence). This CDR3 spans 15 amino acids. V dropped 5 bases and J dropped 4; count of bases not matched to a gene: 5. TCRdb called the reads again in MiXCR, with one record for every CDR3 protein. The data contain a few hundred thousand distinct CDR3 sequences, roughly 34% of them singletons. General observations from the study: HLA-C-restricted CMV-specific TCR beta clonotypes prevailed in the ex vivo response.

The gene calls are TRBV27 and TRBJ2-1, with 10 nucleotides matching TRBD2. This receptor was identified in a human donor in good health (CMV status not recorded). Some clones in this sample may be carry-over from other donors' samples. Sequencing used cultured PBMCs, obtained from culture after CMV antigen stimulation. The chain's CDR3 is CASSLRLAGYNEQFF. As DNA, the CDR3 is TGTGCCAGCAGTCTCAGACTAGCGGGTTACAATGAGCAGTTCTTC.